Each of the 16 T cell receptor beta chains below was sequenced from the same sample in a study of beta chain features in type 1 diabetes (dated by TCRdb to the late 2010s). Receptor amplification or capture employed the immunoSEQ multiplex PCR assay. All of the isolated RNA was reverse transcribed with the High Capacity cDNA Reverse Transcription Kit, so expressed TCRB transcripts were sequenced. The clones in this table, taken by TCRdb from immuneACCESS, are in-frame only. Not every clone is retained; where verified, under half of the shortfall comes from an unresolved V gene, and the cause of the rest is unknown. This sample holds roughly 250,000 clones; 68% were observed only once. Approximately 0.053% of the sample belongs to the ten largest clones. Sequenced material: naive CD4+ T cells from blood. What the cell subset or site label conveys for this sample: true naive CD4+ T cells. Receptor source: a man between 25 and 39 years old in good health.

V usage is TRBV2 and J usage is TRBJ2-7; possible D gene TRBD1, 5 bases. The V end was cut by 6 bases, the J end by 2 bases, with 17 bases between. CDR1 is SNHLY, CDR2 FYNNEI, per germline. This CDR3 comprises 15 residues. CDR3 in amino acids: CASREDKLRPYEQYF. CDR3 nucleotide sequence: TGTGCCAGCAGAGAGGACAAGCTGAGGCCCTACGAGCAGTACTTC.

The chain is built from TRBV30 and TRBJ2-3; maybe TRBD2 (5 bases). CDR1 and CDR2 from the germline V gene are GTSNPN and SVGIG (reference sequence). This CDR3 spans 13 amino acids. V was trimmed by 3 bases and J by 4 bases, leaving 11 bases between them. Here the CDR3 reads CAWSGLRADTQYF. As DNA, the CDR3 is TGTGCCTGGAGCGGACTGAGGGCAGATACGCAGTATTTT.

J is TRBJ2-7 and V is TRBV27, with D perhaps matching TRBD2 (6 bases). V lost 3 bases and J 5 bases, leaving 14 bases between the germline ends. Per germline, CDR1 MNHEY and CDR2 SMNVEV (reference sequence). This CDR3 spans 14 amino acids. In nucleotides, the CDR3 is TGTGCCAGCAGTTTGTCCGGGAGTACGAACGAGCAGTACTTC. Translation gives CASSLSGSTNEQYF.

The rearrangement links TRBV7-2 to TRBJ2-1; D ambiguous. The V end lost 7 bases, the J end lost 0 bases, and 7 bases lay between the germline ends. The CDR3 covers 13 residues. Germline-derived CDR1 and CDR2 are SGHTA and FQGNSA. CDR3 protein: CASTGASYNEQFF. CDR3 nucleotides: TGTGCCAGCACCGGAGCCTCCTACAATGAGCAGTTCTTC.

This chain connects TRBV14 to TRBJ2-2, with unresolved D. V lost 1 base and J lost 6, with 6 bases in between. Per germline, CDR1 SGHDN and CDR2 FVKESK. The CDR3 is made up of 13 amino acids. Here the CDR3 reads CASSQGVPGELFF. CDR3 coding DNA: TGTGCCAGCAGCCAAGGGGTCCCCGGGGAGCTGTTTTTT. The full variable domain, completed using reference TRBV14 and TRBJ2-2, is EAGVTQFPSHSVIEKGQTVTLRCDPISGHDNLYWYRRVMGKEIKFLLHFVKESKQDESGMPNNRFLAERTGGTYSTLKVQPAELEDSGVYFCASSQGVPGELFFGEGSRLTVL.

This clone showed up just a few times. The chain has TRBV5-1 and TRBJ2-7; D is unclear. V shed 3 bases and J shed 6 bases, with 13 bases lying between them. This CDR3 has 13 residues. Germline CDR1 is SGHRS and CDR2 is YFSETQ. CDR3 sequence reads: CASSSGPPSEQYF. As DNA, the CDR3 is TGCGCCAGCAGCTCCGGGCCCCCGAGCGAGCAGTACTTC.

In DNA form, the CDR3 reads TGCAGCGTGCACGACAGGGGCGGAGGCTCGCGGTACAATGAGCAGTTCTTC. It is translated as CSVHDRGGGSRYNEQFF. The V and J genes are TRBV29-1 and TRBJ2-1; 8 nucleotides agree with TRBD1. This CDR3 is built from 17 residues. Losses at the gene ends were 6 bases for V and 4 bases for J; bases not matched to a gene: 17. Germline values: CDR1 SQVTM, CDR2 ANQGSEA.

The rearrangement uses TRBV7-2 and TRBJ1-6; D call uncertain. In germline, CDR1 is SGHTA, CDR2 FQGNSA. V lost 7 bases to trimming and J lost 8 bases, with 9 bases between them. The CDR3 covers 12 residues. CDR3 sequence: CASTFRDSPLHF. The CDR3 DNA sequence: TGTGCCAGCACGTTTCGGGATTCACCCCTCCACTTT.

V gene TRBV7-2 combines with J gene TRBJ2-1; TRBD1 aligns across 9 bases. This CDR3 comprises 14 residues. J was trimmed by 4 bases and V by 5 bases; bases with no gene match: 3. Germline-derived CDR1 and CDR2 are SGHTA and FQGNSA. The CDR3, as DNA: TGTGCCAGCAGCATTGGACAGGGGTACAATGAGCAGTTCTTC. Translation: CASSIGQGYNEQFF.

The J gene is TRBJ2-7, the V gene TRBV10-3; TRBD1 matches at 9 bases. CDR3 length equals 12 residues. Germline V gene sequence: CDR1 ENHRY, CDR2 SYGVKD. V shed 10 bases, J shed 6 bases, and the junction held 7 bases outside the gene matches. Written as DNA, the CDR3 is TGTGCCACCGCCGGGACAGGGTCCGAGCAGTACTTC. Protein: CATAGTGSEQYF.

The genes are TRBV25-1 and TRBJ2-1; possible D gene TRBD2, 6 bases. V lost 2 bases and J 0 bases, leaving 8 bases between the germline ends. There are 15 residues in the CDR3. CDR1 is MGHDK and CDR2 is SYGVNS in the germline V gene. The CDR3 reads CASSEPGSSYNEQFF. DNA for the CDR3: TGTGCCAGCAGTGAACCCGGGAGCTCCTACAATGAGCAGTTCTTC.

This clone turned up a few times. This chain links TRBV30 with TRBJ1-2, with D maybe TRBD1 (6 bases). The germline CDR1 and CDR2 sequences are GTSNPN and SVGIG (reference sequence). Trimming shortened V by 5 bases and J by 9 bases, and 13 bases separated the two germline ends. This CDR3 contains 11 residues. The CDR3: CAWSTGTSYTF. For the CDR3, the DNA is TGTGCCTGGTCAACGGGGACAAGCTACACCTTC.

CDR3 DNA sequence: TGTGCCAGCAGTGTGTCCCGGGCTAGCGGGGCCGAGACCCAGTACTTC. Translating gives CASSVSRASGAETQYF. The chain combines TRBV25-1 with TRBJ2-5; 9 bases fit TRBD2. With V trimmed by 4 bases and J by 5 bases, 11 bases remained unmatched. CDR1 is MGHDK, CDR2 SYGVNS, per germline. The CDR3 sequence is 16 residues long.

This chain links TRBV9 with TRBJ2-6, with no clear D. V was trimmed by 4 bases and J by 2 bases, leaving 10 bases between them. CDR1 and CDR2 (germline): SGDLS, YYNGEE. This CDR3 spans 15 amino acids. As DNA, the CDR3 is TGTGCCAGCAGCCCCCTTCAGGCTGGGGCCAACGTCCTGACTTTC. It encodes CASSPLQAGANVLTF.

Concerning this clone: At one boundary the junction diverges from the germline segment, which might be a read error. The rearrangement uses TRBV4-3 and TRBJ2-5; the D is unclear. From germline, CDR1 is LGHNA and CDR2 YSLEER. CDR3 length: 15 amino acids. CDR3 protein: CASSQDGGNQETQYF. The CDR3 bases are TGCGCCAGCAGCCAAGATGGCGGAAACCAGGAGACCCAGTACTTC.

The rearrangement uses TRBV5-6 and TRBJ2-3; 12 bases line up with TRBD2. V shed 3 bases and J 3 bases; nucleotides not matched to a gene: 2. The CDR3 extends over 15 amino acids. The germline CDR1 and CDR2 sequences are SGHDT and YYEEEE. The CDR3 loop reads CASSSGLAGTDTQYF. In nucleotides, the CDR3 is TGTGCCAGCAGCTCTGGACTAGCGGGGACAGATACGCAGTATTTT.